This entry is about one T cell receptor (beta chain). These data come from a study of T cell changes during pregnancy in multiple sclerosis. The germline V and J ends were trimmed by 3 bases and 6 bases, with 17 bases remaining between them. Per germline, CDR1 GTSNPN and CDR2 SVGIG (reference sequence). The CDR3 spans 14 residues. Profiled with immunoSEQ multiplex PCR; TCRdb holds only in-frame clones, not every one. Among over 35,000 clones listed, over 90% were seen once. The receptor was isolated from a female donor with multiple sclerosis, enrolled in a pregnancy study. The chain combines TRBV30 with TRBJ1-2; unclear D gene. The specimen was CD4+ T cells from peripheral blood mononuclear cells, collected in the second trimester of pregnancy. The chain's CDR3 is CAWRGGSVSDGYTF. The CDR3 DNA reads TGTGCCTGGAGGGGAGGGTCGGTCTCGGATGGCTACACCTTC.